The rows below give T cell receptor beta chains drawn from one sample of a study of blood T cell repertoires in COVID-19. Produced via immunoSEQ multiplex PCR; TCRdb's table is partial and in-frame only. The sample has under 200,000 clones, 83% seen once. The sequenced sample was peripheral blood. These receptor sequences come from a human donor in a cohort sampled during active COVID-19. Both conserved end residues are part of each CDR3. The order of the fields is D gene, V gene, J gene, clone size, CDR3 DNA, CDR3 protein. D genes are given only for firm matches. Clone sizes are given selectively: once, few, many, or a class where the clone is expanded.

>TRBD1|TRBV27|TRBJ1-5|once
TGTGCCAGCAGTTCCTCGGACAGGGAGGGTCAGCCCCAGCATTTT
CASSSSDREGQPQHF
>.|TRBV9|TRBJ1-5|.
TGTGCCAGCAGCGACCGCAGGGAAACCCATCAGCCCCAGCATTTT
CASSDRRETHQPQHF
>.|TRBV5-1|TRBJ1-4|.
TGCGCCAGCAGTTTAGGAGGATTCAATGAAAAACTGTTTTTT
CASSLGGFNEKLFF
>.|TRBV19|TRBJ2-7|.
TGTGCCAGTAGCCGACAGGACACCTACGAGCAGTACTTC
CASSRQDTYEQYF
>TRBD1|TRBV6-2/TRBV6-3|TRBJ1-2|.
TGTGCCAGCAGTTATTGGGCCGGGACAGGGATACAGAACTATGGCTACACCTTC
CASSYWAGTGIQNYGYTF
>TRBD1|TRBV5-4|TRBJ1-2|.
TGTGCCAGCAGCTTTCAGGGGGACTATGGCTACACCTTC
CASSFQGDYGYTF
>TRBD1|TRBV5-1|TRBJ2-5|.
TGCGCCAGCAGTAACGCCGGGACAGACCAAGAGACCCAGTACTTC
CASSNAGTDQETQYF
>.|TRBV7-2|TRBJ2-7|.
TGTGCCAGCAGCTTAGTAGTCGGCGGCGCCTACGAGCAGTACTTC
CASSLVVGGAYEQYF
>.|TRBV28|TRBJ1-1|.
TGTGCCAGCGGGTTCGGACAGCTTGAAGCTTTCTTT
CASGFGQLEAFF
>TRBD1|TRBV7-2|TRBJ1-3|few
TGTGCCAGCAGCTCACAGGGGGCTGGAAACACCATATATTTT
CASSSQGAGNTIYF
>TRBD2|TRBV7-2|TRBJ2-1|.
TGTGCCAGCAGCTTTAGCGGGGGAACCTACAATGAGCAGTTCTTC
CASSFSGGTYNEQFF
>TRBD1|TRBV29-1|TRBJ1-1|many
TGCAGCGTTGGCGGGACAGGGCCCATTGAAGCTTTCTTT
CSVGGTGPIEAFF
>TRBD1|TRBV6-6|TRBJ1-1|.
TGTGCCAGCAGTTATATCAGGGGGCGAGCTTTCTTT
CASSYIRGRAFF
>.|TRBV3-1/TRBV3-2|TRBJ1-5|once
TGTGCCAGCAGCCAAGATAGACGGGGGGGGAATTATAGCAATCAGCCCCAGCATTTT
CASSQDRRGGNYSNQPQHF
>.|TRBV9|TRBJ2-7|once
TGTGCCAGCAGCGTAGAAGCGAGTGGGACTTACGAGCAGTACTTC
CASSVEASGTYEQYF
>TRBD2|TRBV11-2|TRBJ2-5|.
TGTGCCAGCAGCTTAGAACTAGCGGGGGGCAAGACCCAGTACTTC
CASSLELAGGKTQYF
>TRBD1|TRBV10-2|TRBJ1-1|.
TGCGCCAGCAGCCAAGACAGGGGGCGGGGAACTGAAGCTTTCTTT
CASSQDRGRGTEAFF
>.|TRBV13|TRBJ2-4|.
TGTGCCAGCAGCCCCAGGACAGAAGAAAAAAACATTCAGTACTTC
CASSPRTEEKNIQYF
>TRBD2|TRBV5-4|TRBJ2-7|.
TGTGCCAGCTCAGCGGGATCGCCTTCCTACGAGCAGTACTTC
CASSAGSPSYEQYF
>TRBD1|TRBV4-3|TRBJ2-7|once
TGCGCCAGCAGCCTGGGACAGGAGTACTCCTACGAGCAGTACTTC
CASSLGQEYSYEQYF
>TRBD1|TRBV28|TRBJ1-4|.
TGTGCCAGCAGTTCCCGACAGGGGGATAATGAAAAACTGTTTTTT
CASSSRQGDNEKLFF
>TRBD2|TRBV10-1|TRBJ2-7|few
TGCGCCAGCAGTGGTGGACTAGCGGGACGCTCCTACGAGCAGTACTTC
CASSGGLAGRSYEQYF
>.|TRBV7-3|TRBJ2-1|few
TGTGCCAGCAGCTTAGGTGGGAGCACCTACAATGAGCAGTTCTTC
CASSLGGSTYNEQFF
>.|TRBV2|TRBJ1-1|.
TGTGCCAGCAATACGGACAGGAACACTGAAGCTTTCTTT
CASNTDRNTEAFF
>TRBD2|TRBV7-9|TRBJ2-5|.
TGTGCCAGCAGCTTAGCGGCCGGACTAGCGGGAGGAGGGGGAGAGACCCAGTACTTC
CASSLAAGLAGGGGETQYF
>TRBD2|TRBV20-1|TRBJ2-7|few
TGCAGTGCTAGTCAGCGGGACCACGAGCAGTACTTC
CSASQRDHEQYF
>.|TRBV28|TRBJ2-5|.
TGTGCCAGCAGTAGGGGGGGGATCGGGGAGACCCAGTACTTC
CASSRGGIGETQYF
>.|TRBV11-1|TRBJ2-3|.
TGTGCCAGCAGCTTCTCGGGGGACCGCGCAGATACGCAGTATTTT
CASSFSGDRADTQYF
>.|TRBV6-5|TRBJ1-1|.
TGTGCCAGCAGTTACTCGGTTGGACAGCTGAACACTGAAGCTTTCTTT
CASSYSVGQLNTEAFF
>.|TRBV5-3|TRBJ1-5|.
TGTGCCAGAAGCTTGCCTACAGGGATCTCTAGCAATCAGCCCCAGCATTTT
CARSLPTGISSNQPQHF
>TRBD1|TRBV18|TRBJ1-1|.
TGTGCCAGCTCAGGACAGGGAGTGAACACTGAAGCTTTCTTT
CASSGQGVNTEAFF
>TRBD1|TRBV3-1/TRBV3-2|TRBJ1-3|.
TGTGCCAGCAGCCACGGGACAGGCCTCTCTGGAAACACCATATATTTT
CASSHGTGLSGNTIYF
>TRBD1|TRBV28|TRBJ1-1|.
TGTGCCAGCAGTAGGGACAGGTTGAACACTGAAGCTTTCTTT
CASSRDRLNTEAFF
>.|TRBV28|TRBJ1-1|.
TGTGCCAGCAGTTTTGGAGGCCCCTACACTGAAGCTTTCTTT
CASSFGGPYTEAFF
>.|TRBV7-9|TRBJ1-1|.
TGTGCCAGCAGCTTAGGTAGGGCAGGGCGGGAGAACACTGAAGCTTTCTTT
CASSLGRAGRENTEAFF
>TRBD1|TRBV2|TRBJ2-1|.
TGTGCCAGCAACCCGGGACAGGGCGGGAATGAGCAGTTCTTC
CASNPGQGGNEQFF
>.|TRBV2|TRBJ1-2|.
TGTGCCAGTTCCTCGTCTCTAAACTATGGCTACACCTTC
CASSSSLNYGYTF
>TRBD2|TRBV7-2|TRBJ2-7|.
TGTGCCAGCAGCTTGACTAGCGGTTCCTACGAGCAGTACTTC
CASSLTSGSYEQYF
>TRBD2|TRBV6-4|TRBJ2-4|.
TGTGCCAGCAGTAACACTAGCGGGGGGAACATTCAGTACTTC
CASSNTSGGNIQYF
>.|TRBV24-1|TRBJ1-2|.
TGTGCCACCAGTGATAGCCGAGTTCAGGGTCACTATGGCTACACCTTC
CATSDSRVQGHYGYTF
>TRBD1|TRBV5-1|TRBJ1-1|.
TGCGCCAGCAGCCCGGGACAGGGACCGATGAGGGAAGCTTTCTTT
CASSPGQGPMREAFF
>TRBD2|TRBV3-1/TRBV3-2|TRBJ2-1|.
TGTGCCAGCAGCCGACGACTAGCGGGGGGAGGCAGTGAGCAGTTCTTC
CASSRRLAGGGSEQFF
>.|TRBV27|TRBJ2-7|.
TGTGCCAGCAGAAACGAAGGAGGAGGCTTCTACGAGCAGTACTTC
CASRNEGGGFYEQYF
>TRBD1|TRBV5-1|TRBJ2-3|.
TGCGCCAGCAGCTTAGGGACAGGGTCATGGGGTACGCAGTATTTT
CASSLGTGSWGTQYF
>.|TRBV7-2|TRBJ1-5|.
TGTGCCAGCAGCCTGGGACACCTTAGCAATCAGCCCCAGCATTTT
CASSLGHLSNQPQHF
>.|TRBV7-9|TRBJ2-5|.
TGTGCCAGCAGCTTAAGCCCGGGAGCGGAGACCCAGTACTTC
CASSLSPGAETQYF
>TRBD1|TRBV28|TRBJ1-5|.
TGTGCCAGCAGTTTAGAGGGGGCTGGCAATCAGCCCCAGCATTTT
CASSLEGAGNQPQHF
>.|TRBV24-1|TRBJ2-7|.
TGTGCCACCAGTGAAGGCGACAGGCCATACGAGCAGTACTTC
CATSEGDRPYEQYF
>.|TRBV9|TRBJ1-1|.
TGTGCCAGCAGCGTAGGGAGCCTGCTGGACACTGAAGCTTTCTTT
CASSVGSLLDTEAFF
>TRBD1|TRBV19|TRBJ1-2|.
TGTGCCAGTGTAAAGGGGGCCTATGGCTACACCTTC
CASVKGAYGYTF
>TRBD1|TRBV28|TRBJ2-7|.
TGTGCCAGCAGTTTGGGACAGGAGCCCTACGAGCAGTACTTC
CASSLGQEPYEQYF
>.|TRBV6-1|TRBJ2-3|.
TGTGCCAGCAGTGATTACGGGACACTGGAGCAGTATTTT
CASSDYGTLEQYF
>TRBD1|TRBV28|TRBJ2-7|.
TGTGCCAGCAGTTTCCCAGGGGACAGGGGTGACTACGAGCAGTACTTC
CASSFPGDRGDYEQYF